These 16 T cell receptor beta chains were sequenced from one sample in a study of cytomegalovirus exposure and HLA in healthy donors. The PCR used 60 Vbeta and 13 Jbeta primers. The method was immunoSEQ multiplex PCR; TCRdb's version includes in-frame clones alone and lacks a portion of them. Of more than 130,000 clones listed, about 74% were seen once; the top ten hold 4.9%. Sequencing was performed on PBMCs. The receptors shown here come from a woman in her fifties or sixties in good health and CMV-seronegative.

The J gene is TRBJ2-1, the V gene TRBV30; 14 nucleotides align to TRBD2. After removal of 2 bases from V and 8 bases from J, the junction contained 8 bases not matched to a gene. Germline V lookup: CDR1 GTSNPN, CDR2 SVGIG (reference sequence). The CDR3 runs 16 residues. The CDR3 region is CAWSKWTSGGHDEQFF. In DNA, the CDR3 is TGTGCCTGGAGTAAGTGGACTAGCGGGGGGCACGATGAGCAGTTCTTC.

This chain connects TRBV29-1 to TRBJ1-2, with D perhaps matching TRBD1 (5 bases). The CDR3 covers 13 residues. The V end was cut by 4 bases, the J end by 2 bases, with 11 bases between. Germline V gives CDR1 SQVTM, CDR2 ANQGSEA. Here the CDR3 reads CSVATAINYGYTF. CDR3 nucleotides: TGCAGCGTTGCGACAGCTATCAACTATGGCTACACCTTC.

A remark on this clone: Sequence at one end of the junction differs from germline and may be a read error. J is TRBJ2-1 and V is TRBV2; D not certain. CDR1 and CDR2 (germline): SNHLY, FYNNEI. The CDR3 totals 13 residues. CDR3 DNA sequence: TGTGCCAGCAGTGAAGCCGGCCGGATTGAGCGGTTCTTC. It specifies CASSEAGRIERFF.

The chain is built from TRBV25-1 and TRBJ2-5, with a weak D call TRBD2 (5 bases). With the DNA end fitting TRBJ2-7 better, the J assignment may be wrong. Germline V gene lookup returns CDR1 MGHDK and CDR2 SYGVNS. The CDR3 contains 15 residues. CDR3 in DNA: TGTGCCAGCAGTGGAGGGCAGATGAGCTCCTACGAGCAGTACTTC. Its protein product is CASSGGQMSSYEQYF.

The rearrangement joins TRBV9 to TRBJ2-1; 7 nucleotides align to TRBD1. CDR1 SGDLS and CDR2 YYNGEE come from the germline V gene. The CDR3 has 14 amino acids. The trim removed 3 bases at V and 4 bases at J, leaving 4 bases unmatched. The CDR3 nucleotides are TGTGCCAGCAGCGCCGGGACAGCATACAATGAGCAGTTCTTC. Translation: CASSAGTAYNEQFF.

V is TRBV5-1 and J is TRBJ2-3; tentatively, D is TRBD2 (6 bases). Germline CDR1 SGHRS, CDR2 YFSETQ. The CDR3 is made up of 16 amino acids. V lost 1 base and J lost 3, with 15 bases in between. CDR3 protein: CASSLTRPGRTDTQYF. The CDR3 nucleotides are TGCGCCAGCAGCTTGACCCGGCCGGGGAGGACAGATACGCAGTATTTT.

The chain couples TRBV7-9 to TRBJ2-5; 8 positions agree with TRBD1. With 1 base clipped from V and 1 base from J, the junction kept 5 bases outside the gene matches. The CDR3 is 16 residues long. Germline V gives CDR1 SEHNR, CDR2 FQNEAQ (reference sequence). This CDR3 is CASSLGGTGTQETQYF. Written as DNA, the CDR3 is TGTGCCAGCAGCTTAGGCGGGACAGGTACCCAAGAGACCCAGTACTTC. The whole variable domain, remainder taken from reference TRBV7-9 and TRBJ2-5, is DTGVSQNPRHKITKRGQNVTFRCDPISEHNRLYWYRQTLGQGPEFLTYFQNEAQLEKSRLLSDRFSAERPKGSFSTLEIQRTEQGDSAMYLCASSLGGTGTQETQYFGPGTRLLVL.

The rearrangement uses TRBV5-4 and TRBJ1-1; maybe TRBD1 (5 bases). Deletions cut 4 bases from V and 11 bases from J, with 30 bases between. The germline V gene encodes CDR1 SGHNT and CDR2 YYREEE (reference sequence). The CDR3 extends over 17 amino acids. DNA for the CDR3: TGTGCCAGCAGCGATAACGGAGAGGGGACTGGGCGGACGGTGGCTTTCTTT. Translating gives CASSDNGEGTGRTVAFF.

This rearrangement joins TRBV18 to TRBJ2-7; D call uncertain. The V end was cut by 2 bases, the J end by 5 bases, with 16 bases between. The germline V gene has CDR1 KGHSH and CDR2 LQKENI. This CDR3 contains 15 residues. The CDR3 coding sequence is TGTGCCAGCTCACCATTAAGGCCCAGGTCCAACGAGCAGTACTTC. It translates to CASSPLRPRSNEQYF.

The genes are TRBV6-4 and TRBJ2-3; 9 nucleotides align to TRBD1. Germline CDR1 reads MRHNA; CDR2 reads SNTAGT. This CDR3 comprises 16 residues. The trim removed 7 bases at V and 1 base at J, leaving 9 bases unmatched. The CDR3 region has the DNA TGTGCCAGCACCACCCTACAGGGGGCCGGCACAGATACGCAGTATTTT. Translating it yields CASTTLQGAGTDTQYF.

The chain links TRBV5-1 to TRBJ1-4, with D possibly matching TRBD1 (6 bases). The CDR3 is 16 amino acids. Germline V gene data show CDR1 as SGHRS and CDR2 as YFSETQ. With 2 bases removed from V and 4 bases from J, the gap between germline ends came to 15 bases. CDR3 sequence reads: CASSFGNTGINEKLFF. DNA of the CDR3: TGCGCCAGCAGCTTTGGAAATACAGGGATTAATGAAAAACTGTTTTTT.

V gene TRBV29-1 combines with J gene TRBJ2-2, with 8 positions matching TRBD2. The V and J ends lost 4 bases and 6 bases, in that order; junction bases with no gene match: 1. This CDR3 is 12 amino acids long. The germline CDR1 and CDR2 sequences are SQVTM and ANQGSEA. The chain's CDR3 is CSVAGGAGELFF. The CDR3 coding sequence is TGCAGCGTTGCGGGGGGGGCCGGGGAGCTGTTTTTT.

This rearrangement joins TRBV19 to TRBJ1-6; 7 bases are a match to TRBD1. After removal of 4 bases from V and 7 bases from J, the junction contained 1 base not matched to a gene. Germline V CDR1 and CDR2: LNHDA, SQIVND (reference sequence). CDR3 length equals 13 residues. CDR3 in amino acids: CASSKQGNSPLHF. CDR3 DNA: TGTGCCAGTAGTAAACAGGGGAATTCACCCCTCCACTTT.

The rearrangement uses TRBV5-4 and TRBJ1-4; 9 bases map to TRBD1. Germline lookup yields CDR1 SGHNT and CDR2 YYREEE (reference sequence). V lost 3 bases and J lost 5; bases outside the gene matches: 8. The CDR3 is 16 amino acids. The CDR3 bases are TGTGCCAGCAGCTCGGTCTTCGGGACAGGGAATGAAAAACTGTTTTTT. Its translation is CASSSVFGTGNEKLFF.

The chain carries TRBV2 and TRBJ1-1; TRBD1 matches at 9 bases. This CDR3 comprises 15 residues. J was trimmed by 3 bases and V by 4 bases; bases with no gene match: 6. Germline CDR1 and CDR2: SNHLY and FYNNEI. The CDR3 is CASSGQGEIYTEAFF. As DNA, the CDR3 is TGTGCCAGCAGTGGACAGGGGGAAATATACACTGAAGCTTTCTTT.

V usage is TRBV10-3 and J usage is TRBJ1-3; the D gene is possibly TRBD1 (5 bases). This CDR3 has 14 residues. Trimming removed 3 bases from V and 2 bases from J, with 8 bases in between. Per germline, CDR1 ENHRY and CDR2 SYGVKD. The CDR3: CAISDGGAGNTIYF. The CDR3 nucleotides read TGTGCCATCAGTGACGGGGGGGCTGGAAACACCATATATTTT.